This entry is about one T cell receptor (beta chain). With V trimmed by 1 base and J by 2 bases, 2 bases remained unmatched. Germline CDR1 reads MNHEY; CDR2 reads SMNVEV (reference sequence). CDR3 length: 15 amino acids. This entry belongs to a study of blood T cell repertoires in COVID-19. At the level of the study: Samples taken during acute and convalescent COVID-19 were collected in the United States, Italy and Spain. From T cells, B-cell-depleted T cells, or PBMCs came the material, which was cDNA or gDNA.

Original analysis: Amplification with reference gene primers provided the estimates of nucleated cell counts. The data were produced by immunoSEQ multiplex PCR, yet TCRdb's version contains in-frame clones alone and is incomplete. V and J calls plus clone size are reproduced from that table; the DNA served to infer D and trimming. This sample has 200,000 to 250,000 clones, with around 90% found just once. Membership in each cohort depended on participant-reported clinical history. Sequenced material: PBMCs or T cells enriched from blood (not recorded which). The chain combines TRBV27 with TRBJ2-1; 7 nucleotides agree with TRBD1. This clonotype was obtained from a man aged 45 to 65 who had been exposed to COVID-19. CDR3 loop: CASSLFQGAYNEQFF. The CDR3 DNA reads TGTGCCAGCAGTTTATTTCAGGGGGCCTACAATGAGCAGTTCTTC.